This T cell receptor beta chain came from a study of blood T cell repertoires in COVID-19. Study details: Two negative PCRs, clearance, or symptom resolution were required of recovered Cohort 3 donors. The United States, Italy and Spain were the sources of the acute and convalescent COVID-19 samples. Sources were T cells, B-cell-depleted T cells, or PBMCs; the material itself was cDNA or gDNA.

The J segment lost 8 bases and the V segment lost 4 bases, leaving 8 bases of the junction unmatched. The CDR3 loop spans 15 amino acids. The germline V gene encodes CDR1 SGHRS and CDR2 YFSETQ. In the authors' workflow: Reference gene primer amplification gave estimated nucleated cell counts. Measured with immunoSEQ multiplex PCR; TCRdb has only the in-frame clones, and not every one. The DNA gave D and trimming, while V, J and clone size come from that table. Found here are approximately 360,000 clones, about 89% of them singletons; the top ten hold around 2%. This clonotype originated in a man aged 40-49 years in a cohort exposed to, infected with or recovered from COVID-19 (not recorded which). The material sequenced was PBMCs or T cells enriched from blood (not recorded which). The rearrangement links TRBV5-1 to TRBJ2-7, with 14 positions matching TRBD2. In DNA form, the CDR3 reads TGCGCCAGCAGCCCCGGGACTAGCGGGAGAGGCCAGCAGTACTTC. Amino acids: CASSPGTSGRGQQYF.